This TCR beta chain was identified during a study of CD8+CD57+ T cells in acquired aplastic anemia. Looking at the study overall: Sorted CD4+ and CD8+ cells gave an average of roughly 3.5 ug of DNA. Notes on the study in general: Patients showed no significant difference from controls in CD8+ Simpson's diversity.

Genomic DNA templated the TCR beta VDJ and CDR3 profiling. Each CDR3 protein is one row after TCRdb ran MiXCR on the reads. The profile shows about 180,000 distinct CDR3 sequences, less than 60% of them singletons. Between the trimmed V and J ends, which lost 5 bases and 5 bases, there was a span of 14 bases. This CDR3 region has 13 residues. Per the germline V gene, CDR1 is DFQATT and CDR2 is SNEGSKA (reference sequence). An expansion of CD8+CD57+ cells by flow cytometry had been shown in patients chosen for sequencing. Every patient presented with severe acquired aplastic anemia. In the case of this clonotype: The target antigen is unknown.

This sequence originates from a human donor with aplastic anemia. The genes are TRBV20-1 and TRBJ2-3; TRBD2 is a possible D gene (5 bases). Sample: sorted CD4+, CD8+, or CD8+CD57+ T cells (not recorded which) from PBMCs. In DNA form, the CDR3 reads TGCAGTGCTGGTAGGAGGTCAGAAGATACGCAGTATTTT. Encoded protein: CSAGRRSEDTQYF.